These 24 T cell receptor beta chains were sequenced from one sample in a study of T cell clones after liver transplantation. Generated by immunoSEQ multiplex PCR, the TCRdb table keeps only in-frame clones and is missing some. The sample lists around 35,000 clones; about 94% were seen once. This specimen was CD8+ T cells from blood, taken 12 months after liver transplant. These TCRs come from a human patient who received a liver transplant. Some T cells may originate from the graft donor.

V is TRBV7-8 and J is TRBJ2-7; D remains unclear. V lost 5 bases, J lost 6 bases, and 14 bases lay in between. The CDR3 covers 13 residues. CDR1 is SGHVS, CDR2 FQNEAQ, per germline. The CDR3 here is CASSPLPAVEQYF. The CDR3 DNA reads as TGTGCCAGCAGCCCCTTGCCCGCGGTCGAGCAGTACTTC.

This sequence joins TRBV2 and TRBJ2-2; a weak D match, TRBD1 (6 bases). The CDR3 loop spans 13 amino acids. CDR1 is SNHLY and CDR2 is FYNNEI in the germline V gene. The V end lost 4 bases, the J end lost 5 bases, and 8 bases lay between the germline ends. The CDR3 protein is CASSATGTGELFF. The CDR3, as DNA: TGTGCCAGCAGTGCCACAGGGACCGGGGAGCTGTTTTTT.

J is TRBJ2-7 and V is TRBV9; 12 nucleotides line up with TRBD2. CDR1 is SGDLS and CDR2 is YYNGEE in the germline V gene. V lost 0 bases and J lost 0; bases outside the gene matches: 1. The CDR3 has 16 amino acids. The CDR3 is CASSVGLAGASYEQYF. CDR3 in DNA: TGTGCCAGCAGCGTAGGACTAGCGGGGGCCTCCTACGAGCAGTACTTC.

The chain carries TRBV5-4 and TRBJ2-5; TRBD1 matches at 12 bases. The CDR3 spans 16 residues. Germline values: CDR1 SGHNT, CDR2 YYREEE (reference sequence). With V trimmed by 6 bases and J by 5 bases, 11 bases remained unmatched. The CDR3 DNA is TGTGCCAGCATCGGTACCGGGACAGGGGGCCGGGAGACCCAGTACTTC. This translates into CASIGTGTGGRETQYF.

This CDR3 reads CASSLGSPVEAFF. The CDR3 coding sequence is TGTGCCAGCAGCTTAGGGTCCCCTGTTGAAGCTTTCTTT. The rearrangement uses TRBV11-2 and TRBJ1-1; D is ambiguous. V dropped 1 base and J dropped 7 bases, with 10 bases sitting between them. Per germline, CDR1 SGHAT and CDR2 FQNNGV. The CDR3 extends over 13 amino acids.

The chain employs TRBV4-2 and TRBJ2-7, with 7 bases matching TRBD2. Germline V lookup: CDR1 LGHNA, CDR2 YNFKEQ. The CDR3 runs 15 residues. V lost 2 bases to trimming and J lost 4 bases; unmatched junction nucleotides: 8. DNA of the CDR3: TGTGCCAGCAGCCAACTTGGGGGGGGAGTGTACGAGCAGTACTTC. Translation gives CASSQLGGGVYEQYF.

The CDR3 loop is CSVEVRTDGYTF. In DNA form, the CDR3 reads TGCAGCGTTGAAGTCCGGACAGATGGCTACACCTTC. The genes are TRBV29-1 and TRBJ1-2, with D perhaps matching TRBD1 (6 bases). The germline CDR1 and CDR2 sequences are SQVTM and ANQGSEA. The germline V and J ends were trimmed by 1 base and 6 bases, with 9 bases remaining between them. This CDR3 is built from 12 residues.

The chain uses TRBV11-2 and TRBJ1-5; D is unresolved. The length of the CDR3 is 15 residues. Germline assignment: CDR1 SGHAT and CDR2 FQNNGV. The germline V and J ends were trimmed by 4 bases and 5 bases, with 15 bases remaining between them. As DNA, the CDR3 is TGTGCCAGCAGCTCGCTACAAGGAGCGGATCAGCCCCAGCATTTT. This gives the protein CASSSLQGADQPQHF.

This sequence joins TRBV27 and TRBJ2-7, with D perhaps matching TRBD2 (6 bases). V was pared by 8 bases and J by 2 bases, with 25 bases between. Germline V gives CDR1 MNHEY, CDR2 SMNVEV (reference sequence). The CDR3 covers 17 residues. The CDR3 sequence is CASSTRVGRGVAYEQYF. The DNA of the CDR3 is TGTGCCAGCTCGACACGCGTGGGGCGGGGAGTTGCCTACGAGCAGTACTTC.

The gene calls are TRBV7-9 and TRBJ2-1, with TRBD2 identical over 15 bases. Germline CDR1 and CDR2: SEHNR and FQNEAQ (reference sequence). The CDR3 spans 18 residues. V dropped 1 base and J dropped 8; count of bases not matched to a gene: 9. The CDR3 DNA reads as TGTGCCAGCAGCTTAGTAGGACTAGCGGGAGGGCCGAAAGATGAGCAGTTCTTC. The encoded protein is CASSLVGLAGGPKDEQFF.

Written as DNA, the CDR3 is TGTGCCAGCAGTGCCTGGGACAGGGGACCTTACTCCTATAATTCACCCCTCCACTTT. Its translation: CASSAWDRGPYSYNSPLHF. V usage is TRBV6-1 and J usage is TRBJ1-6, with TRBD1 identical over 10 bases. The V and J ends lost 4 bases and 0 bases, in that order; junction bases with no gene match: 9. CDR3 length: 19 residues. Per the germline V gene, CDR1 is MNHNS and CDR2 is SASEGT.

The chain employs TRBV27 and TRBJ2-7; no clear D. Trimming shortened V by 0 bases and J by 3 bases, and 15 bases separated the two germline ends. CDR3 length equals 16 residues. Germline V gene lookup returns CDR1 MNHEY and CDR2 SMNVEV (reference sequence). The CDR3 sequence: CASSLSAGEWGYEQYF. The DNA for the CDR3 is TGTGCCAGCAGTTTATCGGCCGGAGAGTGGGGCTACGAGCAGTACTTC.

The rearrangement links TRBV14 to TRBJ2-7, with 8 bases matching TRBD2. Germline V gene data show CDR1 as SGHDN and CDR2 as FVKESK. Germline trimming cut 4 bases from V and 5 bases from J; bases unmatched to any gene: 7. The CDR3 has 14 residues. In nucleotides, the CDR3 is TGTGCCAGCAGCCCCAGACTAGCGACCCACGAGCAGTACTTC. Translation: CASSPRLATHEQYF.

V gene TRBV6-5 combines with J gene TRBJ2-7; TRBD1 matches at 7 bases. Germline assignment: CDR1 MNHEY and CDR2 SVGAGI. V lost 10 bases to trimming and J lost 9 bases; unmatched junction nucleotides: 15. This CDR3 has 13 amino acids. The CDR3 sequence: CATQSTGSLVQYF. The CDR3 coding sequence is TGTGCCACACAATCGACAGGGTCCCTAGTGCAGTACTTC.

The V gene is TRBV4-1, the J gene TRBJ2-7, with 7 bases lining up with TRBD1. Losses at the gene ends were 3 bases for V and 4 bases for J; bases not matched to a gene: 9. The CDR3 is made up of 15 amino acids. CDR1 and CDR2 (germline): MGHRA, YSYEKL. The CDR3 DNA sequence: TGCGCCAGCAGCCAGAACCCCGGGACAGCTTACGAGCAGTACTTC. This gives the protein CASSQNPGTAYEQYF.

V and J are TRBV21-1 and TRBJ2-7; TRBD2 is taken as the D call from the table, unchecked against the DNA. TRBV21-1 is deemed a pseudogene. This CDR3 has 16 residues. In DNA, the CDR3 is TGTGCCAGCAGCAACGCCGGCGGGACGCGGTTATACGAGCAGTACTTC. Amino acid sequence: CASSNAGGTRLYEQYF.

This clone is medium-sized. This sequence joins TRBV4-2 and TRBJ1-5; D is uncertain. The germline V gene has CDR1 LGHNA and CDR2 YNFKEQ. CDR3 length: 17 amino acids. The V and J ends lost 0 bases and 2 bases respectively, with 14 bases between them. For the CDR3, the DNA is TGTGCCAGCAGCCAAGATTCAGGAACTTTGGGCAATCAGCCCCAGCATTTT. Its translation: CASSQDSGTLGNQPQHF.

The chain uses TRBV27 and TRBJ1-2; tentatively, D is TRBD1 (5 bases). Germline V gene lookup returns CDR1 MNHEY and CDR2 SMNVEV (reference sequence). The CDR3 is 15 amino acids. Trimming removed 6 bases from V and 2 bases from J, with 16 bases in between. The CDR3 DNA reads TGTGCCAGCAGCCCGGGACCGTACGAGAACTATGGCTACACCTTC. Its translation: CASSPGPYENYGYTF.

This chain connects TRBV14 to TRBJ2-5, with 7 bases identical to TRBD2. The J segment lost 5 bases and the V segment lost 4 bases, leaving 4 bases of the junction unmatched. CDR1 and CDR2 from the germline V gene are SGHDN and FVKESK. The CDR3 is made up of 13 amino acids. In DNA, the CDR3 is TGTGCCAGCAGCCGCTGGGGAGGGGAGACCCAGTACTTC. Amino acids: CASSRWGGETQYF. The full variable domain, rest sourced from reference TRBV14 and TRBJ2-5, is EAGVTQFPSHSVIEKGQTVTLRCDPISGHDNLYWYRRVMGKEIKFLLHFVKESKQDESGMPNNRFLAERTGGTYSTLKVQPAELEDSGVYFCASSRWGGETQYFGPGTRLLVL.

This chain's CDR3 is CASSDLRDLSYEQYF. CDR3 nucleotide sequence: TGTGCCAGCAGCGACCTGAGGGACTTATCCTACGAGCAGTACTTC. The chain is built from TRBV11-1 and TRBJ2-7; D is possibly TRBD2 (6 bases). Germline lookup yields CDR1 SGHAT and CDR2 FQDESV (reference sequence). The CDR3 loop spans 15 amino acids. V was clipped by 5 bases and J by 1 base, with 15 bases between them.

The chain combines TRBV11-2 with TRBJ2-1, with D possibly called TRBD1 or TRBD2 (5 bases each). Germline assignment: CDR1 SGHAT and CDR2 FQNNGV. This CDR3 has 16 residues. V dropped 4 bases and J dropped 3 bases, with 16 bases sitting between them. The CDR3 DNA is TGTGCCAGCAGCTCCTACCCTGGGGGTTTCTACAATGAGCAGTTCTTC. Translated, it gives CASSSYPGGFYNEQFF.

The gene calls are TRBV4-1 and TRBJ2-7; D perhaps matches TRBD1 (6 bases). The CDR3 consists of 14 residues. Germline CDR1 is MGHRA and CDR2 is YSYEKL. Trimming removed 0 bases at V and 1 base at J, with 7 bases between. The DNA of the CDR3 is TGCGCCAGCAGCCAAGATCAGGGGTCCTACGAGCAGTACTTC. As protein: CASSQDQGSYEQYF.

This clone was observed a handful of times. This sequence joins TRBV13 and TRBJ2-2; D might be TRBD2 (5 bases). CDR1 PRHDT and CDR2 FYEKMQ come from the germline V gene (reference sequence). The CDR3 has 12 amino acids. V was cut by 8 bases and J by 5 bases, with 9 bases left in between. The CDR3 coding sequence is TGTGCCAGCTCGAGGGTTACCGGGGAGCTGTTTTTT. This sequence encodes CASSRVTGELFF.

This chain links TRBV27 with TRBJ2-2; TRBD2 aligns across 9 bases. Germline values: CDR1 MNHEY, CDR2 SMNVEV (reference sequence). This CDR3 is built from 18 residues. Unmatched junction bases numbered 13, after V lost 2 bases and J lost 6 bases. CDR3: CASSLGPWREGTAGELFF. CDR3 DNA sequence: TGTGCCAGCAGTTTAGGGCCCTGGCGGGAGGGTACGGCCGGGGAGCTGTTTTTT.